This entry is about one T cell receptor beta chain. The antigen remains unidentified. Investigators profiled TCR beta VDJ and CDR3 from genomic DNA template. TCRdb reprocessed the reads with MiXCR, giving one entry per CDR3 protein. The sample shows 75,000 to 80,000 distinct CDR3 sequences, just over 70% of them seen only once. The data originate from a study of CD8+CD57+ T cells in acquired aplastic anemia. Study background: Each DNA sample taken from sorted CD4+ and CD8+ cells came to around 3.4 ug on average.

Whole-study findings and limits: In common between the patients and the controls were around 29 CD8+ CDR3 sequences.

Germline-derived CDR1 and CDR2 are SQVTM and ANQGSEA. This CDR3 region has 16 residues. Trimming took 1 base from V and 0 from J, leaving 14 bases between them. Sequenced patients had shown CD8+CD57+ cell expansion by flow cytometry. Blood sampling was performed on the patients, and none of them had received therapy by then. This sequence originates from a human donor with aplastic anemia. The genes are TRBV29-1 and TRBJ2-3; D gene unclear. Specimen: sorted CD4+, CD8+, or CD8+CD57+ T cells (not recorded which) from PBMCs. CDR3 coding DNA: TGCAGCGTTGAAGGAGGCAGCCGAACTAGCACAGATACGCAGTATTTT. It is translated as CSVEGGSRTSTDTQYF.